This TCR beta chain comes out of a study of OX40 agonist ivuxolimab in advanced cancers. Study at large: The dose of intravenous ivuxolimab that patients received every 2 weeks ranged from 0.01 to 10 mg/kg.

TCRdb keeps only in-frame clones here, not all; method: immunoSEQ multiplex PCR. The data hold approximately 68,000 clones, with approximately 87% observed a single time. Autoimmune disease history or systemic immunosuppression excluded patients. Points from the study as a whole: On average, CD8+ T cells showed a greater number of expanded clones than CD4+. Specificity for antigen went undetermined in the expanded peripheral T cells.

The V segment lost 2 bases and the J segment 2 bases; nucleotides outside the gene matches: 2. The CDR3 totals 15 residues. Per the germline V gene, CDR1 is LGHNA and CDR2 is YSLEER. Worth noting for this clone: Antigen unknown.

The specimen was CD4+ or CD8+ T cells sorted from blood, collected in a trial of the OX40 agonist ivuxolimab. The V call is TRBV4-3, the J call TRBJ1-3; TRBD1 agrees at 8 bases. This clonotype was obtained from an adult with an advanced solid tumor such as melanoma, head and neck, liver or kidney cancer. The CDR3 reads CASSQLDRAGNTIYF. The CDR3 nucleotides are TGCGCCAGCAGCCAATTGGACAGGGCTGGAAACACCATATATTTT.